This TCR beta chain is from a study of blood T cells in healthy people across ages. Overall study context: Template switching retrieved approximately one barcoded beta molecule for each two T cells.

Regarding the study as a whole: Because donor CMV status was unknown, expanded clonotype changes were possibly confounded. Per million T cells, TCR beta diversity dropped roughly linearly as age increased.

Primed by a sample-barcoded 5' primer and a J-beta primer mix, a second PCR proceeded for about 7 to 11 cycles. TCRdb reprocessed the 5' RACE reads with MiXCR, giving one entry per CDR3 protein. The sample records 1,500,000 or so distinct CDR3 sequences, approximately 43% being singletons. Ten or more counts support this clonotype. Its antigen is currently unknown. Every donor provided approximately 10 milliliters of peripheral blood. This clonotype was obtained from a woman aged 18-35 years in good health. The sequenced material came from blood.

CDR3 sequence (DNA): TGTGCCAGCAGTGACGTAGAGTCAGATACGCAGTATTTT. Residues: CASSDVESDTQYF. The rearrangement joins TRBV2 to TRBJ2-3; the D is unclear. V lost 3 bases, J lost 4 bases, and 8 bases lay in between. The CDR3 has 13 residues. The germline V gene encodes CDR1 SNHLY and CDR2 FYNNEI.